Following are 28 T cell receptor beta chains from one sample sequenced in a study of blood T cells in healthy people across ages. Sample-barcoded 5' priming and a J-beta primer mix drove a second PCR of about 6 to 12 cycles. TCRdb independently ran MiXCR on the 5' RACE reads; one entry per CDR3 protein. The table includes hundreds of thousands of distinct CDR3 sequences, roughly three fifths detected once. Sequencing used blood. The receptors originated from a middle-aged man in good health.

The sample holds many counts of this clonotype. This sequence joins TRBV7-2 and TRBJ2-5, with 16 bases that match TRBD2. Trimming cost V 5 bases and J 2 bases; bases outside gene matches: 2. Germline V gene lookup returns CDR1 SGHTA and CDR2 FQGNSA. There are 16 residues in the CDR3. The DNA for the CDR3 is TGTGCCAGCAGCCAGGGACTAGCGGGGGGGCAAGAGACCCAGTACTTC. Encoded protein: CASSQGLAGGQETQYF.

The genes are TRBV6-1 and TRBJ2-3; D is possibly TRBD1 or TRBD2 (5 bases each). The CDR3 spans 12 residues. The germline CDR1 and CDR2 sequences are MNHNS and SASEGT. Trimming stripped 8 bases from V and 2 bases from J, with 8 bases between. The CDR3 nucleotides are TGTGCCAGCCCTGGGACCACAGATACGCAGTATTTT. It is translated as CASPGTTDTQYF.

This clonotype was observed a few times. The chain links TRBV6-5 to TRBJ2-3; D possibly corresponds to TRBD2 (6 bases). V lost 0 bases and J lost 2, with 12 bases in between. Germline CDR1 is MNHEY and CDR2 is SVGAGI. This CDR3 has 16 residues. As DNA, the CDR3 is TGTGCCAGCAGTTACTCGCGAAGCGGGCCCACAGATACGCAGTATTTT. This encodes CASSYSRSGPTDTQYF.

The table lists this clonotype with a few counts. This sequence joins TRBV20-1 and TRBJ1-6; D remains unclear. The germline V and J ends were trimmed by 3 bases and 9 bases, with 12 bases remaining between them. The germline gives CDR1 DFQATT, CDR2 SNEGSKA (reference sequence). This CDR3 region has 13 residues. CDR3 in amino acids: CSARIPLPSPLHF. The CDR3 DNA reads TGCAGTGCTAGGATCCCCCTGCCTTCACCCCTCCACTTT.

The chain links TRBV29-1 to TRBJ2-1; the D is unclear. The germline CDR1 and CDR2 sequences are SQVTM and ANQGSEA. Trimming removed 3 bases from V and 4 bases from J, with 10 bases in between. The CDR3 has 13 residues. The CDR3 DNA sequence: TGCAGCGTTGAGATTGGTCCATACAATGAGCAGTTCTTC. Its protein product is CSVEIGPYNEQFF.

This rearrangement joins TRBV6-2 or TRBV6-3 to TRBJ2-3; 10 bases line up with TRBD2. Germline V lookup: CDR1 MNHEY, CDR2 SVGEGT. Losses at the gene ends were 1 base for V and 3 bases for J; bases not matched to a gene: 4. The CDR3 spans 16 residues. The CDR3 sequence: CASSYLASGRTDTQYF. CDR3 sequence (DNA): TGTGCCAGCAGTTACTTAGCTAGCGGGAGAACAGATACGCAGTATTTT.

A word on this clonotype: A much larger clonotype is one base distant, so this may be a read error. V is TRBV11-3 and J is TRBJ2-5; no firm D call. Germline V gene sequence: CDR1 SGHNT, CDR2 YENEEA. This CDR3 is built from 15 residues. CDR3 in amino acids: CASSFSQLSQEAQYF. The CDR3, as DNA: TGTGCCAGCAGCTTTTCCCAACTTAGTCAAGAGGCCCAGTACTTC.

The V and J genes are TRBV5-6 and TRBJ2-7; tentative D call: TRBD2 (5 bases). Germline V lookup: CDR1 SGHDT, CDR2 YYEEEE. CDR3 length: 14 amino acids. Deletions cut 6 bases from V and 5 bases from J, with 18 bases between. The CDR3 sequence: CASNTLAQVHEQYF. The CDR3 nucleotides read TGTGCCAGCAACACTTTAGCGCAGGTCCACGAGCAGTACTTC.

This clonotype was observed a few times. This sequence joins TRBV29-1 and TRBJ1-2, with 9 bases matching TRBD1. The CDR3 has 14 residues. Germline V lookup: CDR1 SQVTM, CDR2 ANQGSEA. J lost 3 bases, V lost 7 bases, and 9 bases had no gene match. CDR3 protein: CSAKQGAAHYGYTF. The CDR3, as DNA: TGCAGCGCAAAACAGGGGGCTGCTCACTATGGCTACACCTTC.

This rearrangement joins TRBV18 to TRBJ2-3, with D possibly being TRBD1 (6 bases). The CDR3 runs to 16 residues. V was pared by 3 bases and J by 6 bases, with 19 bases between. Germline CDR1 KGHSH, CDR2 LQKENI. The CDR3 sequence: CASSPSDRRQADTQYF. The CDR3 DNA reads TGTGCCAGCTCACCTTCGGACAGAAGGCAGGCGGATACGCAGTATTTT.

This clonotype has more than one count but fewer than ten. V gene TRBV6-4 combines with J gene TRBJ2-6, with TRBD2 as a possible D gene (5 bases). V lost 8 bases and J 1 base, leaving 6 bases between the germline ends. Germline loops: CDR1 MRHNA, CDR2 SNTAGT. CDR3 length equals 13 residues. CDR3 DNA: TGTGCCAGCGGGAGTTCTGGGGCCAACGTCCTGACTTTC. It is translated as CASGSSGANVLTF.

The chain combines TRBV7-9 with TRBJ1-5; 8 bases match TRBD1. Germline trimming cut 5 bases from V and 2 bases from J; bases unmatched to any gene: 8. Germline V gives CDR1 SEHNR, CDR2 FQNEAQ (reference sequence). The CDR3 extends over 16 amino acids. The CDR3 bases are TGTGCCAGCAGCCAACAACCGACAGGGGGCAATCAGCCCCAGCATTTT. This codes for CASSQQPTGGNQPQHF.

V usage is TRBV14 and J usage is TRBJ1-6; 10 bases match TRBD1. J was trimmed by 14 bases and V by 2 bases; bases with no gene match: 6. The CDR3 has 14 residues. Germline values: CDR1 SGHDN, CDR2 FVKESK. DNA for the CDR3: TGTGCCAGCAGCCAACTCCGGGACAGGGGTTCCCTCCACTTT. This gives the protein CASSQLRDRGSLHF.

This chain connects TRBV7-8 to TRBJ1-5, with D possibly matching TRBD1 (5 bases). Deletions cut 4 bases from V and 0 bases from J, with 13 bases between. Looked up from germline, CDR1 is SGHVS and CDR2 is FQNEAQ. The CDR3 is 16 amino acids. CDR3 sequence: CASSSYGGNSNQPQHF. The CDR3 DNA sequence: TGTGCCAGCAGCTCCTACGGGGGTAATAGCAATCAGCCCCAGCATTTT.

The V and J genes are TRBV3-1 and TRBJ2-7, with TRBD2 matching 8 bases. V was pared by 7 bases and J by 10 bases, with 9 bases of the junction left unmatched. The CDR3 extends over 12 amino acids. Germline V gives CDR1 LGHDT, CDR2 YNNKEL (reference sequence). The DNA for the CDR3 is TGTGCCAGCATCCAGACTAGCGAATCTCAGTACTTC. Protein product: CASIQTSESQYF.

This clonotype was recorded a few times. V is TRBV7-9 and J is TRBJ2-1; the match to TRBD2 covers 7 bases. The CDR3 consists of 15 residues. The V gene's germline CDR1 is SEHNR and CDR2 FQNEAQ (reference sequence). The ends lost 7 bases at V and 8 bases at J; junction bases unmatched: 14. CDR3 coding DNA: TGTGCCAGCAACCAGGGAGGGTCACTAGGGGATGAGCAGTTCTTC. It yields the protein CASNQGGSLGDEQFF.

On this clonotype: Sequence at one end of the junction differs from germline and may be a read error. The chain employs TRBV4-2 and TRBJ1-2; a possible D gene is TRBD1 (5 bases). The CDR3 runs 15 residues. Germline V CDR1 and CDR2: LGHNA, YNFKEQ. CDR3 residues: CASRQELGDAGGYTF. DNA for the CDR3: TGTGCCAGCAGGCAAGAGTTAGGGGATGCGGGTGGCTACACCTTC.

The rearrangement joins TRBV29-1 to TRBJ2-7; D is uncertain. Per the germline V gene, CDR1 is SQVTM and CDR2 is ANQGSEA. This CDR3 is built from 12 residues. Trimming pared 0 bases from V and 3 bases from J, leaving 6 bases between. CDR3 loop: CSVEESGYEQYF. CDR3 nucleotide sequence: TGCAGCGTTGAAGAGTCGGGCTACGAGCAGTACTTC.

V is TRBV29-1 and J is TRBJ1-2; D is undetermined. The CDR3 runs 11 residues. The V gene's germline CDR1 is SQVTM and CDR2 ANQGSEA. Trimming stripped 0 bases from V and 8 bases from J, with 7 bases between. The CDR3 nucleotides are TGCAGCGTTGAAGATCGTCGAGGCTACACCTTC. The encoded protein is CSVEDRRGYTF.

The genes are TRBV20-1 and TRBJ2-1, with TRBD2 matching over 9 bases. The CDR3 has 15 residues. The ends lost 5 bases at V and 8 bases at J; junction bases unmatched: 13. The germline V gene has CDR1 DFQATT and CDR2 SNEGSKA (reference sequence). As DNA, the CDR3 is TGCAGTGCTCTTAATAGCGGGAGCGTTTACGATGAGCAGTTCTTC. Translation: CSALNSGSVYDEQFF.

Only a few counts were recorded for this clonotype. CDR3 sequence reads: CASSPQEANVSPLHF. CDR3 in DNA: TGTGCCAGCAGTCCCCAGGAGGCGAACGTTTCACCCCTCCACTTT. The chain is built from TRBV27 and TRBJ1-6; the D is unclear. The CDR3 sequence is 15 residues long. V was trimmed by 5 bases and J by 9 bases, leaving 17 bases between them. Germline CDR1 MNHEY, CDR2 SMNVEV (reference sequence).

The V call is TRBV7-2, the J call TRBJ2-3; 14 nucleotides align to TRBD2. The ends lost 4 bases at V and 0 bases at J; junction bases unmatched: 6. The CDR3 is 18 amino acids. Germline V gene data show CDR1 as SGHTA and CDR2 as FQGNSA. CDR3 in DNA: TGTGCCAGCAGCTCCAGACTAGCGGGAGGGGGGAGCACAGATACGCAGTATTTT. Residues: CASSSRLAGGGSTDTQYF.

The chain couples TRBV13 to TRBJ1-1; no definite D call. Trimming shortened V by 4 bases and J by 5 bases, and 11 bases separated the two germline ends. Germline CDR1 is PRHDT and CDR2 is FYEKMQ (reference sequence). The CDR3 loop spans 13 amino acids. Here the CDR3 DNA reads TGTGCCAGCAGCTGTCGCGACTCTACTGAAGCTTTCTTT. It is translated as CASSCRDSTEAFF.

The gene calls are TRBV29-1 and TRBJ2-5; the D gene is possibly TRBD1 (5 bases). Trimming removed 6 bases at V and 2 bases at J, with 16 bases between. This CDR3 has 14 amino acids. Looked up from germline, CDR1 is SQVTM and CDR2 is ANQGSEA. CDR3 sequence: CSVKTDILQETQYF. In DNA form, the CDR3 reads TGCAGCGTGAAGACAGACATCCTACAAGAGACCCAGTACTTC.

The chain uses TRBV6-5 and TRBJ1-2; 7 positions agree with TRBD1. The trim removed 8 bases at V and 4 bases at J, leaving 16 bases unmatched. The CDR3 spans 16 residues. Germline V gene lookup returns CDR1 MNHEY and CDR2 SVGAGI. The CDR3 bases are TGTGCCAGCCGCTTATTCCAGGGACAGACCCCCTATGGCTACACCTTC. It codes for CASRLFQGQTPYGYTF.

This clonotype came up many times. This sequence joins TRBV9 and TRBJ2-3, with D possibly TRBD2 on 7 matching bases. This CDR3 is built from 17 residues. Germline V gives CDR1 SGDLS, CDR2 YYNGEE. V lost 0 bases, J lost 2 bases, and 16 bases lay in between. The CDR3 coding sequence is TGTGCCAGCAGCGTAGGTTCCGGGGGGCGCCACACAGATACGCAGTATTTT. Translating it yields CASSVGSGGRHTDTQYF.

The chain recombines TRBV18 with TRBJ1-6; D is perhaps TRBD1 (5 bases). This CDR3 is built from 18 residues. The germline V gene encodes CDR1 KGHSH and CDR2 LQKENI. The V end lost 3 bases, the J end lost 0 bases, and 15 bases lay between the germline ends. Written as DNA, the CDR3 is TGTGCCAGCTCACCGGTATTCTACAGGAGCTCCTATAATTCACCCCTCCACTTT. Its protein is CASSPVFYRSSYNSPLHF.

The chain uses TRBV29-1 and TRBJ1-5; 10 nucleotides match TRBD1. The V and J ends lost 6 bases and 6 bases, in that order; junction bases with no gene match: 5. The V gene's germline CDR1 is SQVTM and CDR2 ANQGSEA. CDR3 length: 13 amino acids. This chain's CDR3 is CSVMTGGGQPQHF. Written as DNA, the CDR3 is TGCAGCGTGATGACAGGGGGCGGTCAGCCCCAGCATTTT.